This entry is about one TCR beta chain. This sample was included in a study of blood T cell repertoires in COVID-19. Trimming shortened V by 5 bases and J by 6 bases, and 26 bases separated the two germline ends. Germline V gene sequence: CDR1 SGHNT, CDR2 YENEEA. The CDR3 extends over 18 amino acids. The authors' processing: Nucleated cell counts were estimated from reference gene primer amplification. Profiled with immunoSEQ multiplex PCR; TCRdb holds only in-frame clones, not every one. V, J and clone size are those of that table, while D and trimming were read from the DNA. The top ten hold about 2.7% of the sample, which has 340,000 or so clones, about four fifths seen once.

Material: peripheral blood. This TCR came from a young man with active or convalescent COVID-19. V gene TRBV11-3 combines with J gene TRBJ2-1; a possible D gene is TRBD2 (5 bases). CDR3 in amino acids: CASSHTRLDSPASNEQFF. The DNA for the CDR3 is TGTGCCAGCAGCCACACCCGCCTGGACTCCCCGGCCTCCAATGAGCAGTTCTTC.